Below, 25 T cell receptor beta chains from the same sample are listed, as sequenced in a study of OX40 agonist ivuxolimab in advanced cancers. Here immunoSEQ multiplex PCR was the method, and the copy in TCRdb shows in-frame clones only, minus some. Among under 70,000 clones listed, approximately 85% were seen once. The material was CD4+ or CD8+ T cells sorted from blood, obtained in a trial of the OX40 agonist ivuxolimab. Receptors originate from an adult with an advanced solid tumor such as melanoma, head and neck, liver or kidney cancer.

The rearrangement joins TRBV5-1 to TRBJ2-3, with TRBD1 matching 11 bases. The CDR3 contains 15 residues. V was pared by 2 bases and J by 5 bases, with 4 bases of the junction left unmatched. Looked up from germline, CDR1 is SGHRS and CDR2 is YFSETQ. CDR3 loop: CASSFGQGAGDTQYF. The CDR3 coding sequence is TGCGCCAGCAGCTTCGGACAGGGGGCGGGAGATACGCAGTATTTT.

On this clone: Mismatch with germline at one junction end may stem from a read error. The J gene is TRBJ1-2, the V gene TRBV28; 8 bases line up with TRBD1. CDR3 length: 12 residues. CDR1 and CDR2 from the germline V gene are MDHEN and SYDVKM. CDR3 nucleotides: TGTGCCAGCAGTTTATCCCGGGACAGGACGTCTTTC. Translating gives CASSLSRDRTSF.

The chain combines TRBV11-3 with TRBJ2-1; 9 bases map to TRBD1. The CDR3 runs to 14 residues. CDR1 and CDR2 (germline): SGHNT, YENEEA. V dropped 5 bases and J dropped 5; count of bases not matched to a gene: 4. The CDR3 region is CASSPRTGDNEQFF. The CDR3 region has the DNA TGTGCCAGCAGCCCCCGGACAGGGGACAATGAGCAGTTCTTC.

The chain joins TRBV7-6 to TRBJ1-2; D is undetermined. The CDR3 length is 13 residues. The germline V gene encodes CDR1 SGHVS and CDR2 FNYEAQ. V dropped 5 bases and J dropped 0 bases, with 7 bases sitting between them. This CDR3 is CASSPTANYGYTF. Here the CDR3 DNA reads TGTGCCAGCAGCCCGACCGCTAACTATGGCTACACCTTC. The full variable domain, in which reference TRBV7-6 and TRBJ1-2 provide the parts outside the CDR3, is GAGVSQSPRYKVTKRGQDVALRCDPISGHVSLYWYRQALGQGPEFLTYFNYEAQQDKSGLPNDRFSAERPEGSISTLTIQRTEQRDSAMYRCASSPTANYGYTFGSGTRLTVV.

The chain couples TRBV6-5 to TRBJ2-1; D is undetermined. V was shortened by 6 bases and J by 7 bases, with 7 bases between the two germline ends. This CDR3 is built from 11 residues. CDR1 is MNHEY and CDR2 is SVGAGI in the germline V gene. CDR3 DNA sequence: TGTGCCAGCAGAAATCCGAATGAGCAGTTCTTC. It encodes CASRNPNEQFF.

This clone was seen just once. The chain links TRBV28 to TRBJ2-5; 7 bases map to TRBD1. The closer fit of TRBJ2-7 to the DNA end suggests the J call may be wrong. This CDR3 is built from 12 residues. The V gene's germline CDR1 is MDHEN and CDR2 SYDVKM. Here the CDR3 reads CASSFTGDEQYF. CDR3 nucleotides: TGTGCCAGCAGTTTCACAGGGGACGAGCAGTACTTC.

This clone was counted between two and nine times. The chain has TRBV2 and TRBJ1-1, with D unresolved. Between the trimmed V and J ends, which lost 2 bases and 0 bases, there was a span of 7 bases. This CDR3 has 14 amino acids. Germline V CDR1 and CDR2: SNHLY, FYNNEI. The CDR3 sequence: CASSENTLNTEAFF. The CDR3 DNA reads TGTGCCAGCAGTGAAAACACCTTGAACACTGAAGCTTTCTTT.

V and J are TRBV11-1 and TRBJ2-1; tentatively, D is TRBD2 (6 bases). The CDR3 contains 15 residues. The germline V and J ends were trimmed by 1 base and 1 base, with 8 bases remaining between them. Germline loops: CDR1 SGHAT, CDR2 FQDESV (reference sequence). CDR3 in DNA: TGTGCCAGCAGCTTAGACGGGGGTTCCTACAATGAGCAGTTCTTC. Its protein is CASSLDGGSYNEQFF.

As for this clone: The junction departs from the called germline gene at one end, perhaps through a read error. The chain recombines TRBV9 with TRBJ1-4, with 8 positions matching TRBD1. The CDR3 is made up of 13 amino acids. Germline-derived CDR1 and CDR2 are SGDLS and YYNGEE. In DNA form, the CDR3 reads TGTGCCAGCAGAGCTAGACAGGGGCGAAAAACTGTTTTT. Its protein product is CASRARQGRKTVF.

This rearrangement joins TRBV28 to TRBJ2-6; no firm D call. The CDR3 loop spans 12 amino acids. Germline values: CDR1 MDHEN, CDR2 SYDVKM. V lost 9 bases to trimming and J lost 0 bases, with 3 bases between them. CDR3 coding DNA: TGTGCCAGACCCTCTGGGGCCAACGTCCTGACTTTC. Translation gives CARPSGANVLTF.

The V and J genes are TRBV28 and TRBJ2-7; D perhaps matches TRBD2 (5 bases). Germline V gene data show CDR1 as MDHEN and CDR2 as SYDVKM. The length of the CDR3 is 15 residues. Trimming took 5 bases from V and 1 from J, leaving 15 bases between them. Here the CDR3 DNA reads TGTGCCAGCAGTAGTAGCGCCTCTACGTCCTACGAGCAGTACTTC. The encoded protein is CASSSSASTSYEQYF.

This clone was detected only once. The chain recombines TRBV13 with TRBJ2-2, with D hard to call. Per germline, CDR1 PRHDT and CDR2 FYEKMQ (reference sequence). V dropped 3 bases and J dropped 4 bases, with 0 bases sitting between them. This CDR3 contains 11 residues. CDR3 loop: CASSFTGELFF. In nucleotides, the CDR3 is TGTGCCAGCAGCTTCACCGGGGAGCTGTTTTTT.

The chain uses TRBV5-1 and TRBJ1-4; weak D call: TRBD1 (5 bases). This CDR3 region has 16 residues. V lost 3 bases to trimming and J lost 6 bases, with 18 bases between them. Germline lookup yields CDR1 SGHRS and CDR2 YFSETQ. This CDR3 is CASSSLPGRGYEKLFF. CDR3 DNA sequence: TGCGCCAGCAGCTCTCTACCGGGACGGGGATATGAAAAACTGTTTTTT.

This chain links TRBV19 with TRBJ2-7; 9 bases line up with TRBD1. This CDR3 contains 15 residues. The germline gives CDR1 LNHDA, CDR2 SQIVND (reference sequence). Trimming at V came to 1 base and at J to 3 bases, leaving 4 bases not matched to a gene. CDR3 DNA sequence: TGTGCCAGTAGTATAGGCGGGACAGGGAGCTACGAGCAGTACTTC. This encodes CASSIGGTGSYEQYF.

The chain employs TRBV5-5 and TRBJ2-5, with unresolved D. The V gene lost 2 bases and the J gene lost 1 base, with 6 bases spanning the gap. Germline CDR1 is SGHKS and CDR2 is YYEKEE (reference sequence). The CDR3 sequence is 13 residues long. The CDR3 sequence: CASSFGTQETQYF. CDR3 coding DNA: TGTGCCAGCAGCTTTGGCACCCAAGAGACCCAGTACTTC.

The chain links TRBV16 to TRBJ1-1; D is ambiguous. CDR1 is KGHSY and CDR2 is FQNENV in the germline V gene. The V gene lost 1 base and the J gene lost 5 bases, with 8 bases spanning the gap. The CDR3 has 13 amino acids. The CDR3 sequence is CASSQLVQTEAFF. In DNA form, the CDR3 reads TGTGCCAGCAGCCAATTAGTCCAGACTGAAGCTTTCTTT. The complete variable domain, with remaining parts taken from reference TRBV16 and TRBJ1-1, reads GEEVAQTPKHLVRGEGQKAKLYCAPIKGHSYVFWYQQVLKNEFKFLISFQNENVFDETGMPKERFSAKCLPNSPCSLEIQATKLEDSAVYFCASSQLVQTEAFFGQGTRLTVV.

The chain couples TRBV9 to TRBJ2-1, with D hard to call. V lost 0 bases to trimming and J lost 0 bases, with 10 bases between them. The CDR3 is 16 residues long. Germline CDR1 is SGDLS and CDR2 is YYNGEE. In DNA form, the CDR3 reads TGTGCCAGCAGCGTAGAGGCGGTCAGCTCCTACAATGAGCAGTTCTTC. It yields the protein CASSVEAVSSYNEQFF.

The sample holds one count of this clone. The rearrangement joins TRBV11-2 to TRBJ2-1; D gene uncertain. The V end lost 3 bases, the J end lost 4 bases, and 10 bases lay between the germline ends. Germline V gene data show CDR1 as SGHAT and CDR2 as FQNNGV. The CDR3 spans 14 residues. The DNA of the CDR3 is TGTGCCAGCAGCTTTAGCAGTCGATACAATGAGCAGTTCTTC. Translation gives CASSFSSRYNEQFF. The full variable domain, its missing parts supplied by reference TRBV11-2 and TRBJ2-1, is EAGVAQSPRYKIIEKRQSVAFWCNPISGHATLYWYQQILGQGPKLLIQFQNNGVVDDSQLPKDRFSAERLKGVDSTLKIQPAKLEDSAVYLCASSFSSRYNEQFFGPGTRLTVL.

This clone showed up just a few times. This chain links TRBV29-1 with TRBJ2-3; D possibly corresponds to TRBD2 (6 bases). This CDR3 has 10 residues. The V end lost 6 bases, the J end lost 10 bases, and 11 bases lay between the germline ends. The germline V gene has CDR1 SQVTM and CDR2 ANQGSEA. This CDR3 reads CSVRTGAQYF. The CDR3 nucleotides read TGCAGCGTCCGGACGGGGGCGCAGTATTTT.

The V and J genes are TRBV10-3 and TRBJ2-7; D possibly corresponds to TRBD2 (5 bases). The CDR3 consists of 12 residues. V lost 11 bases, J lost 6 bases, and 17 bases lay in between. CDR1 is ENHRY, CDR2 SYGVKD, per germline. This CDR3 reads CAAKAPAGEQYF. The CDR3 region has the DNA TGTGCCGCCAAGGCACCCGCGGGCGAGCAGTACTTC.

The CDR3 DNA follows: TGTGCCAGCAGCCTCCGGGAGGGCAATCAGCCCCAGCATTTT. This encodes CASSLREGNQPQHF. The rearrangement joins TRBV7-8 to TRBJ1-5; D is ambiguous. The V gene lost 5 bases and the J gene lost 2 bases, with 10 bases spanning the gap. This CDR3 has 14 amino acids. CDR1 is SGHVS, CDR2 FQNEAQ, per germline.

As regards this clone: Sequence at one end of the junction differs from germline and may be a read error. V and J are TRBV27 and TRBJ2-5; no definite D call. CDR3 length: 13 amino acids. Per germline, CDR1 MNHEY and CDR2 SMNVEV (reference sequence). The DNA of the CDR3 is TGTGCCAGCAGTTTTGCAGACCAGGAGACCCAGTACTTC. Translating gives CASSFADQETQYF.

The V and J genes are TRBV15 and TRBJ2-1; D is ambiguous. The CDR3 is made up of 13 amino acids. With 0 bases removed from V and 10 bases from J, the gap between germline ends came to 10 bases. The germline gives CDR1 LNHNV, CDR2 YYDKDF (reference sequence). The CDR3 DNA follows: TGTGCCACCAGCAGAGAAGATTCGAGGGAGCAGTTCTTC. Protein sequence: CATSREDSREQFF.

This chain connects TRBV9 to TRBJ2-7; 8 bases agree with TRBD1. Trimming took 4 bases from V and 1 from J; bases not matched to a gene: 10. CDR1 SGDLS and CDR2 YYNGEE come from the germline V gene. The CDR3 consists of 16 residues. The CDR3 region is CASSPGQGLSSYEQYF. The CDR3 nucleotides read TGTGCCAGCAGCCCAGGACAGGGTTTATCATCCTACGAGCAGTACTTC.

The V gene is TRBV19, the J gene TRBJ1-2; 10 nucleotides align to TRBD1. CDR3 length: 19 amino acids. J gave up 4 bases and V 2 bases, and 16 bases lay outside the gene matches. Germline V gene data show CDR1 as LNHDA and CDR2 as SQIVND (reference sequence). The CDR3 nucleotides read TGTGCCAGTAGTATAAAGACAGGGGGCACCTCTACTATCCCCTATGGCTACACCTTC. It encodes CASSIKTGGTSTIPYGYTF.